Sequencing of this T cell receptor (beta chain) was carried out in a study of post-analysis software for immune sequencing data. Study-wide background: Relapsing-remitting, secondary progressive and progressive-relapsing forms of multiple sclerosis all featured among disease courses. Study-level points and caveats: A handful of TRBV segments were significantly more frequent in patients than in controls. TRBV5-6, TRBV5-1 and TRBV20-1 were among these segments. Compared against controls, patients with multiple sclerosis displayed significantly lower normalized Chao1 diversity. Samples made in the same batch grouped tightly together by F measure.

Germline loops: CDR1 SGHDT, CDR2 YYEEEE. Trimming removed 4 bases from V and 0 bases from J, with 16 bases in between. This CDR3 is 16 amino acids long. Every TCR beta cDNA library bore unique molecular identifiers. Between roughly 0.9 and 11 million T cells gave rise to around 500,000 cDNA molecules. TCRdb re-called the PCR reads through MiXCR, storing one row per CDR3 protein. The top ten clones hold approximately 3.6% of a sample with about 200,000 distinct CDR3 sequences, around 29% of them seen once. As to this clonotype: What it recognizes is unknown.

The sequencing input was blood. J is TRBJ1-2 and V is TRBV5-6; tentatively, D is TRBD1 (6 bases). The sequence derives from a girl aged 2-17 years with multiple sclerosis. The CDR3 DNA reads TGTGCCAGCAGCCAGGGGCCAGGACTGTCTAACTATGGCTACACCTTC. Amino acid sequence: CASSQGPGLSNYGYTF.